These 19 T cell receptor beta chains share one sample of origin, sequenced in a study of cytomegalovirus exposure and HLA in healthy donors. Primers included in the PCR were 60 Vbeta and 13 Jbeta primers. Profiled with immunoSEQ multiplex PCR; TCRdb holds only in-frame clones, not every one. The table includes some 76,000 clones, around two thirds detected once. Sequencing was carried out using PBMCs. The receptors stem from a man between 60 and 75 years old in good health and CMV-seropositive.

The table lists this clone with a few counts. The gene calls are TRBV6-1 and TRBJ1-1, with TRBD1 matching 10 bases. The CDR3 sequence is 12 residues long. Per germline, CDR1 MNHNS and CDR2 SASEGT. V shed 8 bases and J 10 bases; nucleotides not matched to a gene: 7. CDR3 sequence: CASGGQGTGAFF. CDR3 bases: TGTGCCAGCGGGGGACAGGGGACGGGAGCTTTCTTT.

The rearrangement links TRBV11-2 to TRBJ2-2; 7 nucleotides align to TRBD1. The CDR3 is made up of 15 amino acids. With 5 bases clipped from V and 4 bases from J, the junction kept 7 bases outside the gene matches. Germline CDR1 SGHAT, CDR2 FQNNGV. CDR3 region: CASSRQGSGTGELFF. In DNA form, the CDR3 reads TGTGCCAGCAGCCGACAGGGCTCGGGCACCGGGGAGCTGTTTTTT.

The chain is built from TRBV7-6 and TRBJ2-1; the D is unclear. V was cut by 1 base and J by 0 bases, with 13 bases left in between. Looked up from germline, CDR1 is SGHVS and CDR2 is FNYEAQ. This CDR3 comprises 17 residues. In DNA form, the CDR3 reads TGTGCCAGCAGCTTAGAGGTGGAACCTAGCTCCTACAATGAGCAGTTCTTC. Translation gives CASSLEVEPSSYNEQFF.

The rearrangement joins TRBV7-9 to TRBJ2-1; 7 bases align to TRBD2. The CDR3 runs to 14 residues. In germline, CDR1 is SEHNR, CDR2 FQNEAQ (reference sequence). The V gene end was trimmed by 0 bases and the J gene end by 7 bases; junction bases not matched to a gene: 3. Here the CDR3 DNA reads TGTGCCAGCAGCTTAGCGACTAGCCTAAATGAGCAGTTCTTC. Its translation: CASSLATSLNEQFF.

The chain links TRBV28 to TRBJ2-5; 8 nucleotides match TRBD1. This CDR3 has 15 residues. CDR1 and CDR2 (germline): MDHEN, SYDVKM. Losses at the gene ends were 6 bases for V and 1 base for J; bases not matched to a gene: 7. The CDR3 spells CASSQLTGGQETQYF. CDR3 nucleotide sequence: TGTGCCAGCAGCCAACTTACAGGGGGCCAAGAGACCCAGTACTTC.

This clone was observed a few times. This chain joins TRBV7-2 and TRBJ2-7; 10 positions match TRBD2. CDR1 is SGHTA, CDR2 FQGNSA, per germline. The CDR3 has 17 amino acids. V shed 1 base, J shed 0 bases, and the junction held 6 bases outside the gene matches. CDR3 protein: CASSLDASGGLSYEQYF. The CDR3, as DNA: TGTGCCAGCAGCTTAGATGCTAGCGGGGGACTCTCCTACGAGCAGTACTTC.

This rearrangement joins TRBV6-5 to TRBJ2-2; possibly TRBD2 for D (7 bases). Germline values: CDR1 MNHEY, CDR2 SVGAGI. The CDR3 has 14 amino acids. Trimming shortened V by 2 bases and J by 11 bases, and 15 bases separated the two germline ends. The CDR3 protein is CASSYILGGTELFF. DNA of the CDR3: TGTGCCAGCAGTTACATTTTGGGAGGGACAGAGCTGTTTTTT.

J is TRBJ2-3 and V is TRBV18, with 9 bases aligning to TRBD1. The CDR3 sequence is 17 residues long. J gave up 3 bases and V 3 bases, and 10 bases lay outside the gene matches. Germline V gives CDR1 KGHSH, CDR2 LQKENI. The CDR3 region is CASSPSRTGVGTDTQYF. The CDR3, as DNA: TGTGCCAGCTCACCTTCTAGGACAGGGGTTGGGACAGATACGCAGTATTTT.

The CDR3 loop reads CASQEGLAGGSSYEQYF. DNA for the CDR3: TGTGCCTCCCAGGAGGGTCTGGCGGGAGGTTCCTCCTACGAGCAGTACTTC. This chain connects TRBV10-3 to TRBJ2-7, with TRBD2 matching 8 bases. CDR3 length: 17 amino acids. The V and J ends lost 11 bases and 0 bases, in that order; junction bases with no gene match: 18. Germline V CDR1 and CDR2: ENHRY, SYGVKD.

This clone was recorded once. The chain uses TRBV2 and TRBJ2-1; TRBD1 aligns across 10 bases. The CDR3 consists of 15 residues. With V trimmed by 8 bases and J by 5 bases, 9 bases remained unmatched. Germline V gene lookup returns CDR1 SNHLY and CDR2 FYNNEI. In DNA, the CDR3 is TGTGCCAGCCCCCTGGGACAGGGGTTCAACAATGAGCAGTTCTTC. Encoded protein: CASPLGQGFNNEQFF.

The CDR3 loop reads CASSFGTGQETQYF. The CDR3 region has the DNA TGTGCCAGCAGCTTTGGGACAGGTCAAGAGACCCAGTACTTC. V is TRBV7-8 and J is TRBJ2-5; TRBD1 aligns across 8 bases. Trimming cost V 3 bases and J 2 bases; bases outside gene matches: 2. This CDR3 region has 14 residues. Germline-derived CDR1 and CDR2 are SGHVS and FQNEAQ.

The V call is TRBV7-8, the J call TRBJ2-5, with 12 bases identical to TRBD1. Trimming removed 0 bases from V and 5 bases from J; junction bases left unmatched: 7. The length of the CDR3 is 17 residues. Germline CDR1 reads SGHVS; CDR2 reads FQNEAQ. The CDR3 DNA reads as TGTGCCAGCAGCTTAGCGTGGGACAGGGGGCGAGGGGAGACCCAGTACTTC. Translating gives CASSLAWDRGRGETQYF.

V and J are TRBV29-1 and TRBJ2-2, with 7 bases matching TRBD1. CDR3 length: 14 residues. The germline gives CDR1 SQVTM, CDR2 ANQGSEA. V lost 5 bases, J lost 7 bases, and 10 bases stayed unmatched. CDR3 DNA: TGCAGCGTTCGTACAGGGGCTCTGCGCGGGGAGCTGTTTTTT. This sequence encodes CSVRTGALRGELFF.

This clone has just one count. The chain combines TRBV28 with TRBJ1-1; D gene uncertain. V was trimmed by 8 bases and J by 1 base, leaving 5 bases between them. The CDR3 runs 11 residues. Germline V gives CDR1 MDHEN, CDR2 SYDVKM. The CDR3 nucleotides are TGTGCCAGCGAGGAGAACACTGAAGCTTTCTTT. The encoded protein is CASEENTEAFF.

The rearrangement uses TRBV18 and TRBJ2-2; possible D gene TRBD1, 5 bases. CDR1 and CDR2 from the germline V gene are KGHSH and LQKENI. V gave up 2 bases and J gave up 11 bases, with 15 bases separating them. The CDR3 loop spans 14 amino acids. CDR3 sequence (DNA): TGTGCCAGCTCACCAAGTGTGGGGCTCGGCGAGCTGTTTTTT. Translating it yields CASSPSVGLGELFF. Full variable domain (remainder filled in from reference TRBV18 and TRBJ2-2): NAGVMQNPRHLVRRRGQEARLRCSPMKGHSHVYWYRQLPEEGLKFMVYLQKENIIDESGMPKERFSAEFPKEGPSILRIQQVVRGDSAAYFCASSPSVGLGELFFGEGSRLTVL.

This chain joins TRBV5-5 and TRBJ2-3; tentatively, D is TRBD2 (7 bases). The CDR3 contains 14 residues. CDR1 and CDR2 (germline): SGHKS, YYEKEE (reference sequence). V shed 2 bases and J shed 6 bases, with 13 bases lying between them. This CDR3 is CASSFRGGADTQYF. CDR3 coding DNA: TGTGCCAGCAGCTTCCGAGGGGGGGCGGATACGCAGTATTTT. The whole variable domain, remainder taken from reference TRBV5-5 and TRBJ2-3, is DAGVTQSPTHLIKTRGQQVTLRCSPISGHKSVSWYQQVLGQGPQFIFQYYEKEERGRGNFPDRFSARQFPNYSSELNVNALLLGDSALYLCASSFRGGADTQYFGPGTRLTVL.

This chain links TRBV19 with TRBJ2-5; 10 bases agree with TRBD1. The CDR3 covers 14 residues. Germline values: CDR1 LNHDA, CDR2 SQIVND (reference sequence). Trimming removed 5 bases from V and 3 bases from J; junction bases left unmatched: 3. As DNA, the CDR3 is TGTGCCAGTAGTTTCGGGACAGGGGAAGAGACCCAGTACTTC. Protein sequence: CASSFGTGEETQYF.

The chain links TRBV29-1 to TRBJ2-7, with D maybe TRBD1 (6 bases). This CDR3 comprises 11 residues. Deletions cut 1 base from V and 6 bases from J, with 7 bases between. Germline lookup yields CDR1 SQVTM and CDR2 ANQGSEA. DNA of the CDR3: TGCAGCGTTGAAGGAGGGGGCGAGCAGTACTTC. Amino acids: CSVEGGGEQYF.

V usage is TRBV6-5 and J usage is TRBJ2-7; D is unresolved. The germline gives CDR1 MNHEY, CDR2 SVGAGI. V was pared by 8 bases and J by 6 bases, with 11 bases between. The CDR3 extends over 11 amino acids. CDR3 sequence: CASARETEQYF. In DNA, the CDR3 is TGTGCCAGCGCCCGAGAAACCGAGCAGTACTTC.